The source of this T cell receptor beta chain is a study of CD4 T cells in relation to SARS-CoV-2 and coronaviruses. Study details: Shared crossreactive spike epitopes were mapped to their HLA restriction.

The unexposed donors gave CD4+ T cells in 2011-2018, prior to COVID-19. CD4 enrichment then naive enrichment separated naive from memory CD4+ cells. Remarks on this clone: The antigen is undetermined.

Study findings and constraints: Approximately 65% of donors had memory CD4+ clonotypes crossrecognizing SARS-CoV-2 and common cold coronavirus spike. Pre-pandemic and post-infection samples never came from the same donor.

Looked up from germline, CDR1 is SGHVS and CDR2 is FQNEAQ. V gave up 5 bases and J gave up 1 base, with 15 bases separating them. The CDR3 sequence is 16 residues long. The data were produced by immunoSEQ multiplex PCR, yet TCRdb's version contains in-frame clones alone and is incomplete. The sample has 50,000 to 70,000 clones; 80% to 90% are singletons. The receptor was isolated from a human donor in good health. Sequences were obtained from memory CD4+ T cells from PBMCs. The chain has TRBV7-8 and TRBJ1-5, with TRBD1 as a possible D gene (6 bases). The CDR3 DNA is TGTGCCAGCAGCCTATCCCCAGGGGTGAGCAATCAGCCCCAGCATTTT. Translating gives CASSLSPGVSNQPQHF.